This TCR beta chain stems from a study of blood T cell repertoires in COVID-19. In the study overall: Acute-phase and convalescent COVID-19 samples originated in the United States, Italy and Spain. Sample material is recorded as cDNA or gDNA derived from T cells, B-cell-depleted T cells, or PBMCs.

Cohorts were determined from participant-reported clinical history. Cohort 3 recovery required two negative PCRs, clearance, or symptom resolution. Profiled with immunoSEQ multiplex PCR; TCRdb holds only in-frame clones, not every one. The data contain around 400,000 clones, roughly 87% of them singletons. The CDR3 totals 15 residues. With 10 bases clipped from V and 2 bases from J, the junction kept 12 bases outside the gene matches. Per germline, CDR1 MNHEY and CDR2 SVGAGI. J is TRBJ2-3 and V is TRBV6-5, with 7 nucleotides matching TRBD2. This TCR derives from a woman aged 50 to 60 who had recovered from COVID-19. Source material: PBMCs or T cells enriched from blood (not recorded which). CDR3 region: CATRRPGGLTDTQYF. As DNA, the CDR3 is TGTGCCACCCGCCGCCCGGGAGGACTCACAGATACGCAGTATTTT.